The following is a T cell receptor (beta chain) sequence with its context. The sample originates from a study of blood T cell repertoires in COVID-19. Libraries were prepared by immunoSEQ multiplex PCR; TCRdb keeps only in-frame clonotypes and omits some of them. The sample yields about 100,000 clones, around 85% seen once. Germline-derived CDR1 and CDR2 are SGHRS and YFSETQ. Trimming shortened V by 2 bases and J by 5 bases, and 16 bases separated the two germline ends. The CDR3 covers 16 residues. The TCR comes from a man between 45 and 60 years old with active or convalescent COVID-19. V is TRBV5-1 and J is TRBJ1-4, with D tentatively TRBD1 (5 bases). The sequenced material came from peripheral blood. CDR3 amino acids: CASSLGGVAGNEKLFF. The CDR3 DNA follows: TGCGCCAGCAGCTTAGGAGGGGTCGCGGGGAATGAAAAACTGTTTTTT. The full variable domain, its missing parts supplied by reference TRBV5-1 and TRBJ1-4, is KAGVTQTPRYLIKTRGQQVTLSCSPISGHRSVSWYQQTPGQGLQFLFEYFSETQRNKGNFPGRFSGRQFSNSRSEMNVSTLELGDSALYLCASSLGGVAGNEKLFFGSGTQLSVL.